The clone carrying this TCR beta chain turned up a few times. For each sample, template was roughly 640 ng of bulk tumor genomic DNA. Several spatially distant biopsies were obtained per primary tumor intraoperatively. Samples came from untreated patients having curative surgery for newly diagnosed non-small cell lung cancer. V was pared by 5 bases and J by 4 bases, with 17 bases between. Germline V CDR1 and CDR2: LNHDA, SQIVND (reference sequence). This CDR3 comprises 15 residues. This specimen comes from a study of immune heterogeneity within non-small cell lung tumors. The authors amplified TCR beta CDR3 by multiplex PCR with 32 V and 13 J primers. MiXCR was run by TCRdb on the multiplex PCR reads, yielding one entry per CDR3 protein. The sample lists some 15,000 distinct CDR3 sequences, approximately 30% seen once, with around 15% in the top ten.

This rearrangement joins TRBV19 to TRBJ1-2; D uncertain. This sequence was found in a woman between 45 and 60 years old with non-small cell lung cancer. The sample comprised lung tumor tissue. The CDR3 nucleotides are TGTGCCAGTAGTTTGAGTGTCACAGCTTCCTATGGCTACACCTTC. It is translated as CASSLSVTASYGYTF.